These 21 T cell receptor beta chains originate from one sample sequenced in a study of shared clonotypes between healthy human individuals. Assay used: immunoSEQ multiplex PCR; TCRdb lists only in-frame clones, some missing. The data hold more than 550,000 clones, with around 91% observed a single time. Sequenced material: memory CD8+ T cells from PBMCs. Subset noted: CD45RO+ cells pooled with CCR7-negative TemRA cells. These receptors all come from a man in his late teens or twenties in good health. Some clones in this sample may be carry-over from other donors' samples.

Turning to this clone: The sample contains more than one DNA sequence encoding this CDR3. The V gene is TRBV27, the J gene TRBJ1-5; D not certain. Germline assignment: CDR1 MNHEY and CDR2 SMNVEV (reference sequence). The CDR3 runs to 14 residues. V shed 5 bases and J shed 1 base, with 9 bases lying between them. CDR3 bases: TGTGCCAGCAGTACGGGTGGGAGCAATCAGCCCCAGCATTTT. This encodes CASSTGGSNQPQHF.

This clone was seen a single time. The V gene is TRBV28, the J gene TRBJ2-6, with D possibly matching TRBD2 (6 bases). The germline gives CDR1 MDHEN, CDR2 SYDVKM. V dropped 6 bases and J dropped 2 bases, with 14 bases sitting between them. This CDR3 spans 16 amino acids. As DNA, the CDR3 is TGTGCCAGCAGCCCCGCATGGGGGGCTGGGGCCAACGTCCTGACTTTC. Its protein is CASSPAWGAGANVLTF.

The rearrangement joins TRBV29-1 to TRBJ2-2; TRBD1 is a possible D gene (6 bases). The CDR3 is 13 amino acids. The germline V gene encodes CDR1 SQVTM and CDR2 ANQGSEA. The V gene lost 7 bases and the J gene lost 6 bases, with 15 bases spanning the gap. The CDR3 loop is CSASLQGPGELFF. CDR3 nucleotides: TGCAGCGCCTCCTTACAGGGTCCCGGGGAGCTGTTTTTT.

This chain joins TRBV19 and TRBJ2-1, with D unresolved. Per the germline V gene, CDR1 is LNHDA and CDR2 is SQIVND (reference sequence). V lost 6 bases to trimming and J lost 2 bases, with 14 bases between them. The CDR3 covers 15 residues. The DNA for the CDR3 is TGTGCCAGTAGCCTGGCGCACGGCCCCTACAATGAGCAGTTCTTC. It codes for CASSLAHGPYNEQFF. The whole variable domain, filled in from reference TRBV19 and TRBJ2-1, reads DGGITQSPKYLFRKEGQNVTLSCEQNLNHDAMYWYRQDPGQGLRLIYYSQIVNDFQKGDIAEGYSVSREKKESFPLTVTSAQKNPTAFYLCASSLAHGPYNEQFFGPGTRLTVL.

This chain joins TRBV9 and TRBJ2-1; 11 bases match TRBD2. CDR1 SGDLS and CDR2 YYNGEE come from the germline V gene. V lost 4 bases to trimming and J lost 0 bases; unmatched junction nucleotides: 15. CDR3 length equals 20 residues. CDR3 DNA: TGTGCCAGCAGCTCCGAAAGGGGACTAGCGGAGACCAGCTCCTACAATGAGCAGTTCTTC. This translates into CASSSERGLAETSSYNEQFF.

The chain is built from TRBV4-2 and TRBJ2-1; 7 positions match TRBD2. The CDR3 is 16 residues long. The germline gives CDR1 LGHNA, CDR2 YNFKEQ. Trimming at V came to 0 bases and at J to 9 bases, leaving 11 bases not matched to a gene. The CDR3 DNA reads TGTGCCAGCAGCCAAGATTCCCGCGGGAGTGGCGCTGAGCAGTTCTTC. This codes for CASSQDSRGSGAEQFF.

The CDR3 DNA follows: TGTGCCAGTAGTAACAGGGTGGGCTACGAGCAGTACTTC. This translates into CASSNRVGYEQYF. The chain carries TRBV19 and TRBJ2-7, with D maybe TRBD1 (6 bases). This CDR3 region has 13 residues. V lost 4 bases, J lost 3 bases, and 10 bases lay in between. The germline CDR1 and CDR2 sequences are LNHDA and SQIVND (reference sequence). The whole variable domain, filled in from reference TRBV19 and TRBJ2-7, reads DGGITQSPKYLFRKEGQNVTLSCEQNLNHDAMYWYRQDPGQGLRLIYYSQIVNDFQKGDIAEGYSVSREKKESFPLTVTSAQKNPTAFYLCASSNRVGYEQYFGPGTRLTVT.

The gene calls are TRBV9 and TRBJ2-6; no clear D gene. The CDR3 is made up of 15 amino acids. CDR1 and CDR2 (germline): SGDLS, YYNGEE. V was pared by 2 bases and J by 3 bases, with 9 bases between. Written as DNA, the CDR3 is TGTGCCAGCAGCGTCCCCCCCGATGGGGCCAACGTCCTGACTTTC. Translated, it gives CASSVPPDGANVLTF.

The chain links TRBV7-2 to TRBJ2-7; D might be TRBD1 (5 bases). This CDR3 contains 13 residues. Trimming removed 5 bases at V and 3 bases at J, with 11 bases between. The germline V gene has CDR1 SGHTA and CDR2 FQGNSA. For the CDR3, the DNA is TGTGCCAGCAGCCCCTGGGGCGGCTACGAGCAGTACTTC. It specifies CASSPWGGYEQYF.

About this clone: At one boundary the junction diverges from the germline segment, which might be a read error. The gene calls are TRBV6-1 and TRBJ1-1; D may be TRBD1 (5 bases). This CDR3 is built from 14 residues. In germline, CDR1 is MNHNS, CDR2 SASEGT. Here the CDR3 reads CASSERAGNPEAFF. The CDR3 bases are TGTGCCAGCAGTGAAAGGGCAGGGAACCCTGAAGCTTTCTTT.

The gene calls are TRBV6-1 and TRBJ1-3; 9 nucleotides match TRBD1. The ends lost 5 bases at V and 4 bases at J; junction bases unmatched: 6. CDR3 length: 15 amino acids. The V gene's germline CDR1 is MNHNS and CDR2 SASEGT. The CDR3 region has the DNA TGTGCCAGCAGTTCCCGGACAGGGGTCGGAAACACCATATATTTT. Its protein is CASSSRTGVGNTIYF.

CDR3 region: CASSLVENTEAFF. The DNA of the CDR3 is TGTGCCAGCAGCTTAGTGGAGAACACTGAAGCTTTCTTT. The rearrangement joins TRBV7-2 to TRBJ1-1; the D is unclear. The CDR3 is made up of 13 amino acids. The germline V and J ends were trimmed by 1 base and 1 base, with 4 bases remaining between them. The germline CDR1 and CDR2 sequences are SGHTA and FQGNSA.

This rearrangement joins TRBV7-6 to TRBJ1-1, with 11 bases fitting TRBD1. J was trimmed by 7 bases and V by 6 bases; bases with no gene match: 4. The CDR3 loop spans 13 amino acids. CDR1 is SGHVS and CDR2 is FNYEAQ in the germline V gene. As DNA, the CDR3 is TGTGCCAGCAGGGACAGGGGGCTCGGTGAAGCTTTCTTT. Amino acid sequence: CASRDRGLGEAFF.

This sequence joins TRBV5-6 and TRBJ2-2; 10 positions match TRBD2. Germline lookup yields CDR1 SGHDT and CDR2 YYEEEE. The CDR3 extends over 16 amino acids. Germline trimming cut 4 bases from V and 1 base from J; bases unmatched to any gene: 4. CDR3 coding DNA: TGTGCCAGCAGCAGCATAGCGGGAGGGAACACCGGGGAGCTGTTTTTT. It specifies CASSSIAGGNTGELFF.

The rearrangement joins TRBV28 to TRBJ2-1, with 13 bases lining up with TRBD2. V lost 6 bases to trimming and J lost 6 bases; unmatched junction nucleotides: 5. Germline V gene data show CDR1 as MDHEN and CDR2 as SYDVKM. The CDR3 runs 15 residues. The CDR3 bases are TGTGCCAGCAGGAAACTAGCGGGAGGGGGCAATGAGCAGTTCTTC. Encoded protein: CASRKLAGGGNEQFF.

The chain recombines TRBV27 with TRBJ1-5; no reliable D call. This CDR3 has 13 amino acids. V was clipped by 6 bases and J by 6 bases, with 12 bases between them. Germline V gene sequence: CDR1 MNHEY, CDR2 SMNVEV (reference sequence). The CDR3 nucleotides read TGTGCCAGCAGCTGGTCCGTGGGTCAGCCCCAGCATTTT. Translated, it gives CASSWSVGQPQHF.

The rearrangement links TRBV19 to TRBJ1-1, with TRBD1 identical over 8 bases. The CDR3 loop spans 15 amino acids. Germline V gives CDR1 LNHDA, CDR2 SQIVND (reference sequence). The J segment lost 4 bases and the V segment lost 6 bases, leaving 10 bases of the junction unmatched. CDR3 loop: CASRLDREGRTEAFF. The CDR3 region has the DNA TGTGCCAGTAGATTGGACAGGGAGGGCCGCACTGAAGCTTTCTTT. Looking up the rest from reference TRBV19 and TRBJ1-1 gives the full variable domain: DGGITQSPKYLFRKEGQNVTLSCEQNLNHDAMYWYRQDPGQGLRLIYYSQIVNDFQKGDIAEGYSVSREKKESFPLTVTSAQKNPTAFYLCASRLDREGRTEAFFGQGTRLTVV.

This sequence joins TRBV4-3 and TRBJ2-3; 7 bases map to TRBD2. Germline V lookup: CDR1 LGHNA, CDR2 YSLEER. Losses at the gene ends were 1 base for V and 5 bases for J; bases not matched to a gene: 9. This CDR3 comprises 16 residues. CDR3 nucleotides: TGCGCCAGCAGCCAAGGATTTGGCGGGAGAGGAGATACGCAGTATTTT. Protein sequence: CASSQGFGGRGDTQYF.

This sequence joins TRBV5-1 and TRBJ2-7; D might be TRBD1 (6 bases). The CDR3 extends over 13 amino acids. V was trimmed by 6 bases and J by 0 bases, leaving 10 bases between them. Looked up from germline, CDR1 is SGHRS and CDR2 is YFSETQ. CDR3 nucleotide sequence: TGCGCCAGCACCGCGGACAGCTCCTACGAGCAGTACTTC. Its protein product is CASTADSSYEQYF. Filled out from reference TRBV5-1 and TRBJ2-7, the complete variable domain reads KAGVTQTPRYLIKTRGQQVTLSCSPISGHRSVSWYQQTPGQGLQFLFEYFSETQRNKGNFPGRFSGRQFSNSRSEMNVSTLELGDSALYLCASTADSSYEQYFGPGTRLTVT.

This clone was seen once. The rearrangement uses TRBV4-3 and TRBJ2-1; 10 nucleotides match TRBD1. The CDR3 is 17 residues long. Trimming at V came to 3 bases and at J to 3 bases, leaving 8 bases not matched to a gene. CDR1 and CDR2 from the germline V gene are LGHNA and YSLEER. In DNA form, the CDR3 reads TGCGCCAGCAGCCACCGGACAGGGGGAAATATCTACAATGAGCAGTTCTTC. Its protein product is CASSHRTGGNIYNEQFF.

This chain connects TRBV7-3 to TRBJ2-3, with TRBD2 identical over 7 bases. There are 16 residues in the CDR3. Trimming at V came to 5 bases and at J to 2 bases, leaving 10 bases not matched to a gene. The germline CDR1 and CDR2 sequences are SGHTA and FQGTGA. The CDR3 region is CASSPSGNEFTDTQYF. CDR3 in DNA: TGTGCCAGCAGCCCCAGCGGGAACGAGTTCACAGATACGCAGTATTTT.